The 27 T cell receptor beta chains presented below share a single source sample, sequenced in a study of CD8 T cells in Susac syndrome. RNA totalling roughly 0.5 to 1 ug underwent reverse transcription with random hexamers. TCRdb ran MiXCR on the immunoSEQ multiplex PCR reads and lists one entry per CDR3 protein. The sample includes 160,000 or so distinct CDR3 sequences, 85% to 95% of them seen just once. The material sequenced was CD4+ T cells from PBMCs. These receptors were taken from a human donor in good health.

This sequence joins TRBV29-1 and TRBJ1-2, with D possibly being TRBD1 (5 bases). The germline V gene encodes CDR1 SQVTM and CDR2 ANQGSEA. V was pared by 4 bases and J by 5 bases, with 14 bases between. This CDR3 is built from 13 residues. The chain's CDR3 is CSVGGRQSYGYTF. The CDR3 DNA reads as TGCAGCGTTGGGGGACGGCAAAGTTATGGCTACACCTTC.

The V and J genes are TRBV20-1 and TRBJ1-2; a weak D match, TRBD1 (5 bases). Deletions cut 1 base from V and 0 bases from J, with 15 bases between. The length of the CDR3 is 16 residues. The V gene's germline CDR1 is DFQATT and CDR2 SNEGSKA (reference sequence). The CDR3 coding sequence is TGCAGTGCTAGAGGGACACAGGCGAAAGCTAACTATGGCTACACCTTC. This gives the protein CSARGTQAKANYGYTF.

The chain joins TRBV12-3 or TRBV12-4 to TRBJ2-5; 7 bases agree with TRBD2. The CDR3 length is 14 residues. The trim removed 6 bases at V and 5 bases at J, leaving 9 bases unmatched. CDR3 protein: CASRQRLAGETQYF. The CDR3 DNA reads as TGTGCCAGCAGGCAGAGACTAGCCGGGGAGACCCAGTACTTC.

The J gene is TRBJ1-3, the V gene TRBV5-4, with TRBD1 identical over 8 bases. The CDR3 runs to 15 residues. CDR1 is SGHNT, CDR2 YYREEE, per germline (reference sequence). Trimming at V came to 0 bases and at J to 4 bases, leaving 3 bases not matched to a gene. The chain's CDR3 is CASSLGRGLGNTIYF. CDR3 nucleotide sequence: TGTGCCAGCAGCTTGGGCAGGGGGCTAGGAAACACCATATATTTT.

V is TRBV12-3 or TRBV12-4 and J is TRBJ2-5; 16 positions agree with TRBD2. This CDR3 is 17 amino acids long. Trimming took 5 bases from V and 4 from J; bases not matched to a gene: 7. DNA of the CDR3: TGTGCCAGCAGTCCTGGGACTAGCGGGGGGGTAGGAGAGACCCAGTACTTC. This translates into CASSPGTSGGVGETQYF.

V gene TRBV2 combines with J gene TRBJ1-2; 7 bases match TRBD1. Per the germline V gene, CDR1 is SNHLY and CDR2 is FYNNEI. V trimming: 2 bases; J trimming: 5 bases; junction bases outside the gene matches: 14. The CDR3 runs 17 residues. In DNA, the CDR3 is TGTGCCAGCAGTGAATCTATCGCGGGGGACAGCGCTTATGGCTACACCTTC. It is translated as CASSESIAGDSAYGYTF.

V is TRBV11-2 and J is TRBJ2-3; 8 nucleotides align to TRBD2. Per germline, CDR1 SGHAT and CDR2 FQNNGV. This CDR3 region has 16 residues. V shed 2 bases, J shed 2 bases, and the junction held 6 bases outside the gene matches. The CDR3 reads CASSLRGGTNTDTQYF. CDR3 nucleotides: TGTGCCAGCAGCTTACGCGGGGGGACTAACACAGATACGCAGTATTTT.

This chain uses TRBV12-3 or TRBV12-4 with TRBJ1-5; weak D call: TRBD1 (5 bases). V lost 7 bases, J lost 3 bases, and 19 bases lay in between. The CDR3 spans 16 residues. The CDR3 nucleotides are TGTGCCAGCAACCTGGGTCGCAGGGCGTTCAATCAGCCCCAGCATTTT. Protein: CASNLGRRAFNQPQHF.

This clonotype was seen more than once but under ten times. V gene TRBV9 combines with J gene TRBJ2-7; D remains ambiguous. CDR3 size: 11 residues. Trimming removed 7 bases from V and 6 bases from J, with 11 bases in between. CDR1 is SGDLS and CDR2 is YYNGEE in the germline V gene. CDR3: CASGSWGEQYF. The CDR3 DNA reads TGTGCCAGCGGTTCGTGGGGCGAGCAGTACTTC.

V is TRBV18 and J is TRBJ1-2; TRBD1 might be the D (5 bases). Trimming removed 3 bases from V and 4 bases from J, with 15 bases in between. Germline CDR1 reads KGHSH; CDR2 reads LQKENI. The CDR3 length is 15 residues. The CDR3 protein is CASSPGAQGTYGYTF. The DNA of the CDR3 is TGTGCCAGCTCACCGGGAGCCCAGGGCACCTATGGCTACACCTTC. Full variable domain (rest looked up from reference TRBV18 and TRBJ1-2): NAGVMQNPRHLVRRRGQEARLRCSPMKGHSHVYWYRQLPEEGLKFMVYLQKENIIDESGMPKERFSAEFPKEGPSILRIQQVVRGDSAAYFCASSPGAQGTYGYTFGSGTRLTVV.

The V and J genes are TRBV7-9 and TRBJ1-4, with TRBD1 matching 7 bases. The CDR3 contains 15 residues. CDR1 and CDR2 from the germline V gene are SEHNR and FQNEAQ (reference sequence). Losses at the gene ends were 3 bases for V and 3 bases for J; bases not matched to a gene: 4. The CDR3 spells CASSFTGAANEKLFF. The CDR3 region has the DNA TGTGCCAGCAGCTTTACAGGGGCTGCTAATGAAAAACTGTTTTTT.

This chain's CDR3 is CASKVGVTGTIYF. The CDR3 DNA reads TGTGCCAGCAAGGTCGGGGTGACTGGCACCATATATTTT. V and J are TRBV12-3 or TRBV12-4 and TRBJ1-3; D is unclear. The CDR3 has 13 residues. Between the trimmed V and J ends, which lost 7 bases and 9 bases, there was a span of 16 bases.

The chain recombines TRBV20-1 with TRBJ2-5; D is ambiguous. Trimming took off 5 bases at V and 5 bases at J, with 21 bases between the two ends. This CDR3 contains 15 residues. Germline CDR1 reads DFQATT; CDR2 reads SNEGSKA (reference sequence). The CDR3 region is CSARPSIRIGETQYF. The DNA for the CDR3 is TGCAGTGCTCGACCGAGCATTAGGATTGGTGAGACCCAGTACTTC.

The V call is TRBV20-1, the J call TRBJ2-7; 7 nucleotides match TRBD1. Trimming removed 5 bases from V and 1 base from J; junction bases left unmatched: 2. The CDR3 extends over 12 amino acids. Germline loops: CDR1 DFQATT, CDR2 SNEGSKA (reference sequence). In nucleotides, the CDR3 is TGCAGTGCTCAGGACAGGTCCTACGAGCAGTACTTC. It codes for CSAQDRSYEQYF.

This chain uses TRBV28 with TRBJ1-5; 7 bases align to TRBD1. Unmatched junction bases numbered 15, after V lost 6 bases and J lost 7 bases. Looked up from germline, CDR1 is MDHEN and CDR2 is SYDVKM. This CDR3 contains 16 residues. The CDR3 DNA reads as TGTGCCAGCAGCCTCGACAGGGCCGGTCCCCACCAGCCCCAGCATTTT. It yields the protein CASSLDRAGPHQPQHF.

The rearrangement links TRBV5-1 to TRBJ2-2; possible D gene TRBD1, 6 bases. CDR3 length: 15 residues. Germline V gene data show CDR1 as SGHRS and CDR2 as YFSETQ. The V end lost 6 bases, the J end lost 4 bases, and 16 bases lay between the germline ends. The CDR3 region has the DNA TGCGCCAGCAACCCGACGACAGGATCCACCGGGGAGCTGTTTTTT. Its translation is CASNPTTGSTGELFF.

V gene TRBV5-4 combines with J gene TRBJ2-5, with 10 bases lining up with TRBD2. Trimming removed 0 bases from V and 3 bases from J; junction bases left unmatched: 5. CDR3 length equals 16 residues. Per the germline V gene, CDR1 is SGHNT and CDR2 is YYREEE (reference sequence). The chain's CDR3 is CASSLGASGGEETQYF. CDR3 nucleotide sequence: TGTGCCAGCAGCTTGGGGGCTAGCGGGGGCGAAGAGACCCAGTACTTC. The variable domain in full, with the rest retrieved from reference TRBV5-4 and TRBJ2-5, is ETGVTQSPTHLIKTRGQQVTLRCSSQSGHNTVSWYQQALGQGPQFIFQYYREEENGRGNFPPRFSGLQFPNYSSELNVNALELDDSALYLCASSLGASGGEETQYFGPGTRLLVL.

The rearrangement joins TRBV3-1 to TRBJ2-5; 8 nucleotides line up with TRBD2. The V and J ends lost 6 bases and 4 bases, in that order; junction bases with no gene match: 7. This CDR3 comprises 14 residues. The germline V gene has CDR1 LGHDT and CDR2 YNNKEL (reference sequence). As DNA, the CDR3 is TGTGCCAGCAGGAGACTAGCGTTAGGAGAGACCCAGTACTTC. Translating it yields CASRRLALGETQYF.

The gene calls are TRBV3-1 and TRBJ1-6; D gene unclear. Germline V lookup: CDR1 LGHDT, CDR2 YNNKEL (reference sequence). V was clipped by 6 bases and J by 4 bases, with 10 bases between them. The CDR3 has 14 amino acids. This chain's CDR3 is CASRRGTYNSPLHF. Written as DNA, the CDR3 is TGTGCCAGCAGGCGAGGAACTTATAATTCACCCCTCCACTTT.

The rearrangement joins TRBV23-1 to TRBJ1-6, with 8 bases fitting TRBD1. TRBV23-1 is reported as an ORF; its role is uncertain. The ends lost 0 bases at V and 6 bases at J; junction bases unmatched: 16. The length of the CDR3 is 20 residues. The CDR3 sequence is CASSQSHRQGARDLNSPLHF. The CDR3 nucleotides are TGCGCCAGCAGTCAATCGCATCGGCAGGGGGCGCGGGACCTTAATTCACCCCTCCACTTT.

This rearrangement joins TRBV6-2 or TRBV6-3 to TRBJ1-2, with D possibly TRBD1 on 5 matching bases. From germline, CDR1 is MNHEY and CDR2 SVGEGT. V dropped 5 bases and J dropped 5 bases, with 6 bases sitting between them. The length of the CDR3 is 11 residues. The CDR3 is CASSRQYGYTF. The CDR3 nucleotides read TGTGCCAGCAGTCGACAGTATGGCTACACCTTC.

The V and J genes are TRBV5-4 and TRBJ2-6, with D hard to call. Germline V gives CDR1 SGHNT, CDR2 YYREEE (reference sequence). The CDR3 has 15 residues. V was shortened by 0 bases and J by 5 bases, with 9 bases between the two germline ends. The CDR3 reads CASSLEAGRANVLTF. The CDR3 nucleotides read TGTGCCAGCAGCTTGGAGGCAGGAAGGGCCAACGTCCTGACTTTC.

The rearrangement links TRBV6-2 or TRBV6-3 to TRBJ2-3; possibly TRBD2 for D (6 bases). The CDR3 sequence is 15 residues long. The germline CDR1 and CDR2 sequences are MNHEY and SVGEGT. The germline V and J ends were trimmed by 2 bases and 3 bases, with 12 bases remaining between them. CDR3 sequence (DNA): TGTGCCAGCAGTTACGGCGGGGAATCAACAGATACGCAGTATTTT. Protein sequence: CASSYGGESTDTQYF.

The rearrangement joins TRBV2 to TRBJ1-2; perhaps TRBD1 as D (5 bases). Trimming took 2 bases from V and 8 from J, leaving 18 bases between them. The CDR3 covers 15 residues. The germline V gene encodes CDR1 SNHLY and CDR2 FYNNEI. CDR3 DNA sequence: TGTGCCAGCAGTGAACAGGGAGGTTCCCCGGGGGGCTACACCTTC. Translating it yields CASSEQGGSPGGYTF.

V gene TRBV29-1 combines with J gene TRBJ2-3, with a possible D match to TRBD1 (5 bases). Deletions cut 7 bases from V and 5 bases from J, with 19 bases between. CDR3 length: 14 amino acids. From germline, CDR1 is SQVTM and CDR2 ANQGSEA. The CDR3: CSGDLGDEGDTQYF. The CDR3, as DNA: TGCAGCGGCGATCTAGGGGATGAAGGAGATACGCAGTATTTT.

The V call is TRBV6-5, the J call TRBJ1-2; 7 positions agree with TRBD1. With 0 bases clipped from V and 5 bases from J, the junction kept 6 bases outside the gene matches. CDR3 length: 15 residues. The germline V gene has CDR1 MNHEY and CDR2 SVGAGI. CDR3 coding DNA: TGTGCCAGCAGTTACTCACCCGGACAGGTGTATGGCTACACCTTC. It translates to CASSYSPGQVYGYTF.

This chain links TRBV20-1 with TRBJ2-5, with 11 bases that match TRBD2. Germline V gives CDR1 DFQATT, CDR2 SNEGSKA (reference sequence). V shed 1 base, J shed 2 bases, and the junction held 3 bases outside the gene matches. This CDR3 region has 15 residues. For the CDR3, the DNA is TGCAGTGCTAGAGCACTAGCGGGGGCTCAAGAGACCCAGTACTTC. It encodes CSARALAGAQETQYF.